Reported below is one TCR beta chain. The antigen is undetermined. Specified treatment: roughly 20 received Ad26.COV2.S at low or high dose, single or two shots; several received placebo; per-sample allocation not given. Material that was analyzed had been drawn on day 63 after the first vaccine or placebo injection. The record originates from a study of Ad26.COV2.S vaccination and SARS-CoV-2 variants. Study-wide points: Those who received vaccine or placebo ended up with similar non-spike TCR breadth.

V lost 0 bases to trimming and J lost 7 bases, with 12 bases between them. There are 14 residues in the CDR3. Germline V CDR1 and CDR2: MNHEY, SVGEGT. Produced via immunoSEQ multiplex PCR; TCRdb's table is partial and in-frame only. The data contain some 250,000 clones, around 89% of them singletons. This clonotype was obtained from a person between 18 and 60 years old who received the Ad26.COV2.S COVID-19 vaccine or a placebo. The J gene is TRBJ1-1, the V gene TRBV6-2 or TRBV6-3, with D possibly matching TRBD1 (5 bases). The sample was peripheral blood, taken in a trial of Ad26.COV2.S vaccine versus placebo. In nucleotides, the CDR3 is TGTGCCAGCAGTTACTCTCCGAGGAGGGGTGAAGCTTTCTTT. It yields the protein CASSYSPRRGEAFF.